Presented here are 25 T cell receptor beta chains from one specimen sequenced in a study of human T cells and chemical hapten exposure. TCRdb redid the calling of the RACE reads with MiXCR, one entry per CDR3 protein. The sample holds some 36,000 distinct CDR3 sequences, 6.5% to 8% seen once. Time point given: pre-sensitization, week 0. Treatment here: therapeutic diphenylcyclopropenone sensitization with weekly scalp DPC. Sequenced material: whole blood, taken in connection with sensitization to the hapten diphenylcyclopropenone (DPC). These receptors originate from a woman between 50 and 59 years old with alopecia areata. Some clones in this sample may be carry-over from other donors' samples.

Ten or more counts support this clonotype. The gene calls are TRBV7-2 and TRBJ1-2; no clear D gene. The V end lost 1 base, the J end lost 7 bases, and 10 bases lay between the germline ends. CDR3 length: 13 residues. CDR1 SGHTA and CDR2 FQGNSA come from the germline V gene. The CDR3 reads CASSLVRGSGYTF. CDR3 bases: TGTGCCAGCAGCTTAGTACGGGGTAGTGGCTACACCTTC. Full variable domain (remainder filled in from reference TRBV7-2 and TRBJ1-2): GAGVSQSPSNKVTEKGKDVELRCDPISGHTALYWYRQSLGQGLEFLIYFQGNSAPDKSGLPSDRFSAERTGGSVSTLTIQRTQQEDSAVYLCASSLVRGSGYTFGSGTRLTVV.

This clonotype was counted many times. The V and J genes are TRBV12-3 or TRBV12-4 and TRBJ2-5; 11 bases are a match to TRBD2. With V trimmed by 6 bases and J by 2 bases, 2 bases remained unmatched. There are 14 residues in the CDR3. The CDR3 here is CASRASGRQETQYF. CDR3 sequence (DNA): TGTGCCAGCAGGGCTAGCGGGAGGCAAGAGACCCAGTACTTC.

The chain has TRBV20-1 and TRBJ2-7; 7 nucleotides match TRBD2. Germline trimming cut 1 base from V and 4 bases from J; bases unmatched to any gene: 7. Per the germline V gene, CDR1 is DFQATT and CDR2 is SNEGSKA (reference sequence). CDR3 length: 14 amino acids. In DNA form, the CDR3 reads TGCAGTGCTAGAGTACCCTCGGGGGGATACGAGCAGTACTTC. It encodes CSARVPSGGYEQYF.

J is TRBJ2-1 and V is TRBV20-1; D unclear. Germline V gene lookup returns CDR1 DFQATT and CDR2 SNEGSKA (reference sequence). CDR3 length equals 10 residues. V was trimmed by 6 bases and J by 8 bases, leaving 8 bases between them. As DNA, the CDR3 is TGCAGTGCCCTAGTACATGAGCAGTTCTTC. Protein product: CSALVHEQFF.

This clonotype occurred a few times. This chain joins TRBV20-1 and TRBJ2-4; D not certain. Germline lookup yields CDR1 DFQATT and CDR2 SNEGSKA (reference sequence). The CDR3 covers 14 residues. The V end was cut by 3 bases, the J end by 0 bases, with 9 bases between. CDR3 DNA: TGCAGTGCTAGGGAAATCCTAGCCAAAAACATTCAGTACTTC. Its translation is CSAREILAKNIQYF.

This clonotype was seen only a few times. The chain links TRBV29-1 to TRBJ2-5; D is unresolved. Germline CDR1 is SQVTM and CDR2 is ANQGSEA. The CDR3 is 11 amino acids. Trimming took 4 bases from V and 1 from J, leaving 4 bases between them. CDR3 DNA: TGCAGCGTTGGACGCCAAGAGACCCAGTACTTC. It is translated as CSVGRQETQYF.

As for this clonotype: A much larger clone sits a single nucleotide away, making a read error possible. V usage is TRBV10-2 and J usage is TRBJ2-1; D is undetermined. V dropped 2 bases and J dropped 4 bases, with 6 bases sitting between them. CDR1 and CDR2 (germline): WSHSY, SAAADI. The CDR3 extends over 13 amino acids. CDR3 nucleotide sequence: TGCGCCAGCAGTGAGCGGTCTTACAATGAGCAGTTCTTC. It encodes CASSERSYNEQFF.

This clonotype came up many times. The rearrangement joins TRBV7-9 to TRBJ1-1, with D uncertain. The CDR3 totals 13 residues. Germline loops: CDR1 SEHNR, CDR2 FQNEAQ (reference sequence). V gave up 6 bases and J gave up 3 bases, with 11 bases separating them. CDR3 amino acids: CASRTRRDTEAFF. CDR3 coding DNA: TGTGCCAGCAGGACTCGCCGGGACACTGAAGCTTTCTTT. Full variable domain (remainder filled in from reference TRBV7-9 and TRBJ1-1): DTGVSQNPRHKITKRGQNVTFRCDPISEHNRLYWYRQTLGQGPEFLTYFQNEAQLEKSRLLSDRFSAERPKGSFSTLEIQRTEQGDSAMYLCASRTRRDTEAFFGQGTRLTVV.

In its sample, this clonotype was seen once. An end of the junction does not agree with germline; a read error may underlie this. The chain links TRBV14 to TRBJ2-7; the match to TRBD1 covers 9 bases. CDR1 SGHDN and CDR2 FVKESK come from the germline V gene. The CDR3 is 15 amino acids. Here the CDR3 reads CANSQEGTGPYEQYF. The CDR3 region has the DNA TGTGCCAACAGCCAAGAGGGGACAGGGCCCTACGAGCAGTACTTC.

This clonotype has at least ten counts. The chain combines TRBV5-1 with TRBJ2-7; maybe TRBD1 (6 bases). The germline gives CDR1 SGHRS, CDR2 YFSETQ. The CDR3 runs 14 residues. Between the trimmed V and J ends, which lost 0 bases and 4 bases, there was a span of 11 bases. This CDR3 reads CASSLAVTGYEQYF. The CDR3 DNA follows: TGCGCCAGCAGCTTGGCTGTGACAGGTTACGAGCAGTACTTC.

This clonotype was detected many times. As DNA, the CDR3 is TGTGCCAGCAGCCAACTACAGGTGACCTCTGGAAACACCATATATTTT. Its translation: CASSQLQVTSGNTIYF. The gene calls are TRBV4-2 and TRBJ1-3; D perhaps matches TRBD1 (5 bases). The V and J ends lost 2 bases and 0 bases respectively, with 11 bases between them. Germline CDR1 and CDR2: LGHNA and YNFKEQ. CDR3 size: 16 residues.

Regarding this clonotype: This may be a read error: a much more frequent sequence differs by one nucleotide. V gene TRBV3-1 combines with J gene TRBJ2-1; D remains unclear. Germline CDR1 and CDR2: LGHDT and YNNKEL (reference sequence). CDR3 length: 14 amino acids. V was clipped by 3 bases and J by 6 bases, with 12 bases between them. CDR3 DNA: TGTGCCAGCAGCCATGGGCCAAGCAGCAATGAGCAGTTCTTC. It translates to CASSHGPSSNEQFF.

A few counts support this clonotype. The chain combines TRBV11-2 with TRBJ2-7; D is perhaps TRBD2 (6 bases). Germline V CDR1 and CDR2: SGHAT, FQNNGV. The V and J ends lost 3 bases and 3 bases respectively, with 12 bases between them. This CDR3 has 14 amino acids. The CDR3 here is CASSFGTAIYEQYF. CDR3 in DNA: TGTGCCAGCAGCTTCGGGACTGCCATCTACGAGCAGTACTTC.

J is TRBJ2-3 and V is TRBV11-2, with 7 bases identical to TRBD2. CDR3 length: 15 residues. Trimming removed 0 bases from V and 5 bases from J; junction bases left unmatched: 5. Germline V gene lookup returns CDR1 SGHAT and CDR2 FQNNGV. The CDR3 bases are TGTGCCAGCAGCTTAGAGCTGGCGGGAGTAGATACGCAGTATTTT. It is translated as CASSLELAGVDTQYF.

This clonotype has at least ten counts. The V and J genes are TRBV12-3 or TRBV12-4 and TRBJ1-6; D remains unclear. CDR3 length equals 14 residues. Between the trimmed V and J ends, which lost 6 bases and 1 base, there was a span of 7 bases. CDR3 DNA: TGTGCCAGCAGATTAAAATCCTATAATTCACCCCTCCACTTT. It is translated as CASRLKSYNSPLHF.

The J gene is TRBJ2-7, the V gene TRBV28, with D perhaps assigned TRBD1 or TRBD2 (7 bases each). The ends were cut back, 10 bases at V and 4 bases at J, with 11 bases in the middle. In germline, CDR1 is MDHEN, CDR2 SYDVKM. The CDR3 consists of 11 residues. The CDR3 protein is CATQGGYEQYF. CDR3 in DNA: TGTGCCACCCAGGGGGGGTACGAGCAGTACTTC.

This clonotype was seen many times. V usage is TRBV7-2 and J usage is TRBJ1-1; a possible D gene is TRBD1 (5 bases). Germline assignment: CDR1 SGHTA and CDR2 FQGNSA. Trimming removed 2 bases at V and 2 bases at J, with 9 bases between. The CDR3 runs to 14 residues. The CDR3 loop is CASSLRQTNTEAFF. The CDR3 DNA follows: TGTGCCAGCAGCTTAAGACAGACAAACACTGAAGCTTTCTTT.

This clonotype was observed at least ten times. The chain is built from TRBV7-9 and TRBJ1-1, with D perhaps matching TRBD1 (6 bases). Trimming left V 2 bases short and J 1 base short, with 11 bases between. CDR3 length: 15 residues. Germline V gene data show CDR1 as SEHNR and CDR2 as FQNEAQ (reference sequence). The CDR3 sequence is CASSLTGAPNTEAFF. The CDR3 DNA reads as TGTGCCAGCAGCTTAACGGGGGCTCCGAACACTGAAGCTTTCTTT. Full variable domain (missing parts from reference TRBV7-9 and TRBJ1-1): DTGVSQNPRHKITKRGQNVTFRCDPISEHNRLYWYRQTLGQGPEFLTYFQNEAQLEKSRLLSDRFSAERPKGSFSTLEIQRTEQGDSAMYLCASSLTGAPNTEAFFGQGTRLTVV.

This clonotype was seen at least ten times. V and J are TRBV6-5 and TRBJ1-1, with 8 nucleotides matching TRBD1. V shed 6 bases, J shed 6 bases, and the junction held 18 bases outside the gene matches. The CDR3 is 17 residues long. Germline CDR1 reads MNHEY; CDR2 reads SVGAGI. The CDR3 here is CASSSTRDRRGNAEAFF. CDR3 DNA sequence: TGTGCCAGCAGCTCCACCCGGGACAGGCGAGGAAATGCTGAAGCTTTCTTT.

This clonotype was counted at least ten times. The chain couples TRBV18 to TRBJ1-6, with TRBD1 as a possible D gene (5 bases). Germline lookup yields CDR1 KGHSH and CDR2 LQKENI. The CDR3 has 15 amino acids. V was pared by 3 bases and J by 9 bases, with 15 bases between. The CDR3 loop is CASSPGGTHGSPLHF. The DNA for the CDR3 is TGTGCCAGCTCACCGGGGGGAACCCATGGTTCACCCCTCCACTTT. The whole variable domain, remainder taken from reference TRBV18 and TRBJ1-6, is NAGVMQNPRHLVRRRGQEARLRCSPMKGHSHVYWYRQLPEEGLKFMVYLQKENIIDESGMPKERFSAEFPKEGPSILRIQQVVRGDSAAYFCASSPGGTHGSPLHFGNGTRLTVT.

This clonotype appeared many times. The V gene is TRBV7-9, the J gene TRBJ2-1; D is unclear. Germline V gene data show CDR1 as SEHNR and CDR2 as FQNEAQ (reference sequence). Trimming removed 8 bases from V and 7 bases from J, with 15 bases in between. This CDR3 has 13 residues. In DNA, the CDR3 is TGTGCCAGCGGACGAGGAAGTCCAAATGAGCAGTTCTTC. This sequence encodes CASGRGSPNEQFF. Using reference TRBV7-9 and TRBJ2-1 for the parts outside the CDR3, the full variable domain is DTGVSQNPRHKITKRGQNVTFRCDPISEHNRLYWYRQTLGQGPEFLTYFQNEAQLEKSRLLSDRFSAERPKGSFSTLEIQRTEQGDSAMYLCASGRGSPNEQFFGPGTRLTVL.

This clonotype was detected many times. The rearrangement joins TRBV7-2 to TRBJ2-1; TRBD2 aligns across 14 bases. CDR3 length equals 15 residues. The germline V gene encodes CDR1 SGHTA and CDR2 FQGNSA. J was trimmed by 8 bases and V by 4 bases; bases with no gene match: 4. The CDR3 spells CASSSLGLAGDEQFF. CDR3 sequence (DNA): TGTGCCAGCAGCTCCCTGGGACTAGCGGGGGATGAGCAGTTCTTC.

This clonotype has ten or more counts. V and J are TRBV11-2 and TRBJ2-4; 10 bases align to TRBD1. Germline values: CDR1 SGHAT, CDR2 FQNNGV. Trimming cost V 1 base and J 7 bases; bases outside gene matches: 4. This CDR3 has 15 residues. Here the CDR3 reads CASSLAGQGGNIQYF. CDR3 in DNA: TGTGCCAGCAGCTTAGCTGGACAGGGGGGGAACATTCAGTACTTC.

This clonotype has a count of ten or more. This rearrangement joins TRBV18 to TRBJ1-4; D uncertain. Germline V lookup: CDR1 KGHSH, CDR2 LQKENI. V was trimmed by 10 bases and J by 3 bases, leaving 12 bases between them. The length of the CDR3 is 13 residues. CDR3 residues: CATSRDSNEKLFF. As DNA, the CDR3 is TGTGCCACTTCACGGGATTCTAATGAAAAACTGTTTTTT. The entire variable domain, with the rest obtained from reference TRBV18 and TRBJ1-4, is as follows: NAGVMQNPRHLVRRRGQEARLRCSPMKGHSHVYWYRQLPEEGLKFMVYLQKENIIDESGMPKERFSAEFPKEGPSILRIQQVVRGDSAAYFCATSRDSNEKLFFGSGTQLSVL.

This clonotype was picked up many times. The gene calls are TRBV11-2 and TRBJ1-1; D gene unclear. Germline CDR1 and CDR2: SGHAT and FQNNGV. V gave up 2 bases and J gave up 1 base, with 11 bases separating them. CDR3 size: 15 residues. As DNA, the CDR3 is TGTGCCAGCAGCTTAAGGTCGGCAGGGAACACTGAAGCTTTCTTT. This gives the protein CASSLRSAGNTEAFF.